This TCR beta chain appears in the sequencing data of a study of pediatric ulcerative colitis. One to two pinch biopsies were taken from the rectum during colonoscopy. Controls: normal colonoscopy findings, no IBD within the following year. The CDR3 has 16 residues. CDR1 is SGDLS, CDR2 YYNGEE, per germline. V shed 4 bases, J shed 2 bases, and the junction held 10 bases outside the gene matches. Study-wide points: Substantially fewer templates came from a couple of patients' blood samples.

Concerning this clone itself: Its antigen is unidentified.

Method: immunoSEQ multiplex PCR; TCRdb's copy keeps in-frame clones and lacks some. The sample has 15,000 to 20,000 clones; approximately 80% are singletons. The chain links TRBV9 to TRBJ1-1; 8 bases agree with TRBD1. The TCR originated in a boy between 5 and 17 years old who was a control in a study of pediatric ulcerative colitis. Sequenced: gut tissue. CDR3 in DNA: TGTGCCAGCAGCAGATTTCCGGGACAGGCTAACACTGAAGCTTTCTTT. Translating gives CASSRFPGQANTEAFF.